The clone carrying this T cell receptor (beta chain) was seen just once. Its specificity is unknown. The germline V and J ends were trimmed by 9 bases and 4 bases, with 13 bases remaining between them. CDR3 length: 14 residues. Germline lookup yields CDR1 LNHDA and CDR2 SQIVND (reference sequence). Repertoires were generated with immunoSEQ multiplex PCR, while TCRdb's copy carries only in-frame clones and drops some. In the table there are tens of thousands of clones, roughly four fifths of which are singletons. Time point reported: week 47, end of study. It was 300 ug of mutant IDH1 20-mer peptide that made up each vaccine dose, given with topical imiquimod. During weeks 1, 3, 5, 7, 11, 15, 19 and 23, patients received eight vaccinations. The sample is drawn from a study of a mutant IDH1 vaccine in newly diagnosed glioma. Findings of the study overall: Seemingly, top peripheral T cell clonotype changes bore no relation to pseudoprogression.

V usage is TRBV19 and J usage is TRBJ2-6; D is possibly TRBD1 or TRBD2 (6 bases each). The receptor was isolated from a man younger than 45 with glioma. The material sequenced was PBMCs, taken from a glioma patient whose treatment included an IDH1 peptide vaccine. The CDR3 reads CASAGGGGANVLTF. The CDR3 region has the DNA TGTGCCAGCGCCGGGGGCGGAGGGGCCAACGTCCTGACTTTC. The whole variable domain, filled in from reference TRBV19 and TRBJ2-6, reads DGGITQSPKYLFRKEGQNVTLSCEQNLNHDAMYWYRQDPGQGLRLIYYSQIVNDFQKGDIAEGYSVSREKKESFPLTVTSAQKNPTAFYLCASAGGGGANVLTFGAGSRLTVL.